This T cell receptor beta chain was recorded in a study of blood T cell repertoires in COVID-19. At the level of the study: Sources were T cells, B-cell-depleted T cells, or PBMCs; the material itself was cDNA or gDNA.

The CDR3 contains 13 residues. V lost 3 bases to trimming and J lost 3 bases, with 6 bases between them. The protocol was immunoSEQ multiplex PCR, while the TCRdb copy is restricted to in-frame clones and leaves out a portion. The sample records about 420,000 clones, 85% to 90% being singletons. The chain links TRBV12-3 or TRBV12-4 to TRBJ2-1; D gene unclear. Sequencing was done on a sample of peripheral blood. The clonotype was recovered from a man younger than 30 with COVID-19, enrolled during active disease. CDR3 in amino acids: CASSLESYNEQFF. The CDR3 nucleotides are TGTGCCAGCAGTTTGGAGAGCTACAATGAGCAGTTCTTC.